A single sample is the source of the 5 T cell receptor beta chains below, sequenced in a study of molecular identifiers for immune sequencing clone quantification. Via MiXCR, TCRdb re-called the PCR reads, giving one row per CDR3 protein. The sample includes 300,000 to 350,000 distinct CDR3 sequences, about 22% seen only once; the top ten take approximately 0.84%. Source material: naive CD8+ T cells from blood, with Jurkat cell RNA spiked in. The subset is: FACS-sorted CD8+CD4-CCR7+CD45RA+ naive T cells. The receptors derive from a human donor in good health. Some libraries in this study had Jurkat cell RNA spiked in.

This clonotype has ten or more counts. The chain carries TRBV4-3 and TRBJ2-1, with 12 bases lining up with TRBD2. The V segment lost 0 bases and the J segment 6 bases; nucleotides outside the gene matches: 3. The germline V gene encodes CDR1 LGHNA and CDR2 YSLEER. There are 16 residues in the CDR3. The CDR3 is CASSQDRTSGANEQFF. The CDR3 nucleotides read TGCGCCAGCAGCCAAGATAGGACTAGCGGGGCCAATGAGCAGTTCTTC.

This clonotype was seen ten or more times. The chain employs TRBV7-2 and TRBJ2-7, with 8 bases that match TRBD2. CDR1 is SGHTA, CDR2 FQGNSA, per germline. The CDR3 length is 14 residues. With 5 bases clipped from V and 2 bases from J, the junction kept 5 bases outside the gene matches. This CDR3 reads CASSGRGEAYEQYF. CDR3 nucleotides: TGTGCCAGCAGCGGGCGGGGGGAGGCCTACGAGCAGTACTTC.

The chain has TRBV12-3 or TRBV12-4 and TRBJ1-1, with a weak D call TRBD1 (5 bases). This CDR3 contains 13 residues. Trimming took 11 bases from V and 0 from J, leaving 13 bases between them. CDR3 nucleotides: TGTGCCGCCCGAGAGGGGTTGAACACTGAAGCTTTCTTT. This translates into CAAREGLNTEAFF.

This clonotype was seen repeatedly, ten times or more. The V and J genes are TRBV27 and TRBJ2-5; possibly TRBD1 for D (5 bases). The V end was cut by 4 bases, the J end by 2 bases, with 11 bases between. This CDR3 region has 14 residues. From germline, CDR1 is MNHEY and CDR2 SMNVEV (reference sequence). The CDR3, as DNA: TGTGCCAGCAGTTCCTTCGGACAACAAGAGACCCAGTACTTC. Translated: CASSSFGQQETQYF.

This clonotype came up a few times. CDR3 DNA: TGCGCCAGCAGTCCCGCTCTCGCCCCCTACAATGAGCAGTTCTTC. Amino acid sequence: CASSPALAPYNEQFF. The rearrangement joins TRBV4-3 to TRBJ2-1; no firm D call. V lost 6 bases and J 2 bases, leaving 14 bases between the germline ends. Germline CDR1 LGHNA, CDR2 YSLEER. This CDR3 has 15 residues.